Following are 22 T cell receptor beta chains from one sample sequenced in a study of OX40 agonist ivuxolimab in advanced cancers. Method: immunoSEQ multiplex PCR; TCRdb's copy keeps in-frame clones and lacks some. The profile shows 37,000 or so clones, 78% of them singletons. The material sequenced was CD4+ or CD8+ T cells sorted from blood, taken in a trial of the OX40 agonist ivuxolimab. These receptors were obtained from an adult with an advanced solid tumor such as melanoma, head and neck, liver or kidney cancer.

The chain links TRBV27 to TRBJ2-1; 10 nucleotides match TRBD1. The CDR3 runs 17 residues. The V gene end was trimmed by 3 bases and the J gene end by 12 bases; junction bases not matched to a gene: 17. Per the germline V gene, CDR1 is MNHEY and CDR2 is SMNVEV (reference sequence). The CDR3 here is CASSFLPLRTGGEGQFF. DNA of the CDR3: TGTGCCAGCAGTTTTCTCCCGCTCCGGACAGGGGGGGAGGGGCAGTTCTTC.

The genes are TRBV6-5 and TRBJ2-1; 7 positions match TRBD2. The CDR3 contains 16 residues. V trimming: 4 bases; J trimming: 4 bases; junction bases outside the gene matches: 10. The germline gives CDR1 MNHEY, CDR2 SVGAGI. The CDR3 reads CASSLYGTTLYNEQFF. DNA of the CDR3: TGTGCCAGCAGTTTATACGGGACTACCCTTTACAATGAGCAGTTCTTC.

The chain combines TRBV30 with TRBJ2-5, with D tentatively TRBD2 (5 bases). The V gene lost 6 bases and the J gene lost 0 bases, with 14 bases spanning the gap. CDR1 is GTSNPN and CDR2 is SVGIG in the germline V gene (reference sequence). The CDR3 is 14 residues long. The CDR3 region is CACIRGGYQETQYF. The CDR3 DNA reads TGTGCCTGCATCCGCGGCGGGTACCAAGAGACCCAGTACTTC.

The chain recombines TRBV28 with TRBJ2-7, with 7 bases fitting TRBD2. The CDR3 contains 13 residues. Germline V gene sequence: CDR1 MDHEN, CDR2 SYDVKM. Trimming at V came to 6 bases and at J to 4 bases, leaving 6 bases not matched to a gene. CDR3 residues: CASSPGRAYEQYF. CDR3 coding DNA: TGTGCCAGCAGCCCTGGGAGGGCATACGAGCAGTACTTC.

The chain recombines TRBV18 with TRBJ2-6; D possibly corresponds to TRBD2 (5 bases). The V and J ends lost 0 bases and 4 bases respectively, with 7 bases between them. The CDR3 is 15 amino acids. Germline CDR1 and CDR2: KGHSH and LQKENI. CDR3 sequence reads: CASSPPGSGANVLTF. For the CDR3, the DNA is TGTGCCAGCTCACCACCAGGGAGCGGGGCCAACGTCCTGACTTTC.

The chain carries TRBV7-8 and TRBJ2-5; 11 bases are a match to TRBD2. The J call could be wrong; TRBJ2-7 is a better fit for the DNA end. Looked up from germline, CDR1 is SGHVS and CDR2 is FQNEAQ. The CDR3 is 19 residues long. CDR3 bases: TGTGCCAGCAGCTTAGAGTCGGGACTAGCGGCACCGGCGATCTACGAGCAGTACTTC. Translation: CASSLESGLAAPAIYEQYF.

The chain is built from TRBV5-1 and TRBJ1-2, with D perhaps matching TRBD1 (5 bases). The CDR3 sequence is 15 residues long. The V gene lost 4 bases and the J gene lost 8 bases, with 21 bases spanning the gap. Germline CDR1 SGHRS, CDR2 YFSETQ. CDR3 sequence: CASSDNPGLGVGYTF. The DNA of the CDR3 is TGCGCCAGCAGCGACAATCCGGGGTTAGGGGTCGGCTACACCTTC.

The chain uses TRBV6-4 and TRBJ1-5; TRBD1 is a possible D gene (5 bases). V was trimmed by 0 bases and J by 8 bases, leaving 26 bases between them. Germline CDR1 reads MRHNA; CDR2 reads SNTAGT. This CDR3 spans 19 amino acids. The CDR3 nucleotides read TGTGCCAGCAGTGACTCGAAGCGGGGAGATCCGGGGCAGTGTAAGCCCCAGCATTTT. It translates to CASSDSKRGDPGQCKPQHF.

V gene TRBV7-9 combines with J gene TRBJ2-3, with 11 bases aligning to TRBD2. The trim removed 5 bases at V and 1 base at J, leaving 2 bases unmatched. The CDR3 consists of 15 residues. The germline CDR1 and CDR2 sequences are SEHNR and FQNEAQ (reference sequence). CDR3 in DNA: TGTGCCAGCAGCGAACTAGCGGGGGGCACAGATACGCAGTATTTT. As protein: CASSELAGGTDTQYF.

This chain connects TRBV7-9 to TRBJ2-7, with 8 bases that match TRBD2. Germline trimming cut 5 bases from V and 2 bases from J; bases unmatched to any gene: 5. CDR1 SEHNR and CDR2 FQNEAQ come from the germline V gene (reference sequence). This CDR3 region has 14 residues. The CDR3 region is CASSPQAGAYEQYF. CDR3 coding DNA: TGTGCCAGCAGCCCCCAAGCGGGGGCCTACGAGCAGTACTTC.

DNA for the CDR3: TGTGCCAGCAGCAAACTGGCCGGGGAATACGAGCAGTACTTC. It specifies CASSKLAGEYEQYF. V is TRBV21-1 and J is TRBJ2-7; TRBD2, the D gene given by the table, was not confirmed from the DNA. TRBV21-1 is a known pseudogene. This CDR3 is built from 14 residues.

The chain couples TRBV29-1 to TRBJ1-2; D is undetermined. Germline loops: CDR1 SQVTM, CDR2 ANQGSEA. This CDR3 is built from 10 residues. V was shortened by 7 bases and J by 3 bases, with 6 bases between the two germline ends. DNA of the CDR3: TGCAGCGGATGGGACTATGGCTACACCTTC. It encodes CSGWDYGYTF.

This sequence joins TRBV6-6 and TRBJ1-3, with 8 bases identical to TRBD1. V dropped 6 bases and J dropped 3; count of bases not matched to a gene: 7. The germline CDR1 and CDR2 sequences are MNHNY and SVGAGI (reference sequence). The CDR3 contains 15 residues. The CDR3 loop is CASRATRGLGNTIYF. CDR3 in DNA: TGTGCCAGCAGAGCGACCAGGGGGCTTGGAAACACCATATATTTT.

The chain employs TRBV7-2 and TRBJ2-5; the match to TRBD2 covers 9 bases. Unmatched junction bases numbered 11, after V lost 1 base and J lost 5 bases. The CDR3 consists of 17 residues. Germline loops: CDR1 SGHTA, CDR2 FQGNSA. CDR3 DNA sequence: TGTGCCAGCAGCTTAGTTGGCCTAGCGGGGTCATTTGAGACCCAGTACTTC. It codes for CASSLVGLAGSFETQYF. The full variable domain, rest sourced from reference TRBV7-2 and TRBJ2-5, is GAGVSQSPSNKVTEKGKDVELRCDPISGHTALYWYRQSLGQGLEFLIYFQGNSAPDKSGLPSDRFSAERTGGSVSTLTIQRTQQEDSAVYLCASSLVGLAGSFETQYFGPGTRLLVL.

This sequence joins TRBV11-2 and TRBJ2-1; unclear D gene. This CDR3 is built from 15 residues. The V and J ends lost 4 bases and 0 bases respectively, with 10 bases between them. Germline V gene sequence: CDR1 SGHAT, CDR2 FQNNGV. CDR3 DNA sequence: TGTGCCAGCAGCTCCCGACCCCGCTCCTACAATGAGCAGTTCTTC. Protein product: CASSSRPRSYNEQFF.

This clone was seen just once. The V and J genes are TRBV6-5 and TRBJ2-7, with D hard to call. Germline CDR1 reads MNHEY; CDR2 reads SVGAGI. V was clipped by 2 bases and J by 2 bases, with 7 bases between them. The CDR3 length is 13 residues. CDR3 sequence (DNA): TGTGCCAGCAGTTACGCCACAGCCTACGAGCAGTACTTC. Translation: CASSYATAYEQYF.

The chain carries TRBV19 and TRBJ2-6; D unresolved. V was pared by 5 bases and J by 0 bases, with 17 bases between. The CDR3 consists of 18 residues. Germline values: CDR1 LNHDA, CDR2 SQIVND (reference sequence). CDR3 loop: CASSSRRQASSGANVLTF. The CDR3 nucleotides read TGTGCCAGTAGTTCTCGACGGCAGGCGAGCTCTGGGGCCAACGTCCTGACTTTC.

This clone has a single count. The J gene is TRBJ1-1, the V gene TRBV6-1; a weak D match, TRBD1 (5 bases). The CDR3 length is 17 residues. Trimming pared 1 base from V and 0 bases from J, leaving 15 bases between. The germline V gene encodes CDR1 MNHNS and CDR2 SASEGT. The CDR3 nucleotides are TGTGCCAGCAGTGAAGGGGTCTTGGACATGCTGAACACTGAAGCTTTCTTT. Encoded protein: CASSEGVLDMLNTEAFF.

The J gene is TRBJ2-5, the V gene TRBV5-5; 11 nucleotides agree with TRBD2. Germline CDR1 and CDR2: SGHKS and YYEKEE (reference sequence). The CDR3 runs 17 residues. J was trimmed by 4 bases and V by 3 bases; bases with no gene match: 11. The CDR3 bases are TGTGCCAGCAGCTCCCCCTCGGGACTAGCGGAGAGAGAGACCCAGTACTTC. Its protein product is CASSSPSGLAERETQYF. The variable domain in full, with the rest retrieved from reference TRBV5-5 and TRBJ2-5, is DAGVTQSPTHLIKTRGQQVTLRCSPISGHKSVSWYQQVLGQGPQFIFQYYEKEERGRGNFPDRFSARQFPNYSSELNVNALLLGDSALYLCASSSPSGLAERETQYFGPGTRLLVL.

The V and J genes are TRBV19 and TRBJ2-1; possibly TRBD2 for D (7 bases). Germline CDR1 LNHDA, CDR2 SQIVND (reference sequence). The CDR3 runs 16 residues. With 5 bases removed from V and 4 bases from J, the gap between germline ends came to 18 bases. The CDR3 DNA sequence: TGTGCCAGTAGTTCTATAGGGGGGGGCTGGTACAATGAGCAGTTCTTC. Translated, it gives CASSSIGGGWYNEQFF.

This clone was seen a handful of times. The chain employs TRBV10-3 and TRBJ2-1; a possible D gene is TRBD2 (5 bases). This CDR3 is built from 13 residues. Trimming left V 7 bases short and J 3 bases short, with 10 bases between. Germline V gives CDR1 ENHRY, CDR2 SYGVKD. Here the CDR3 reads CAITEGGYNEQFF. CDR3 nucleotide sequence: TGTGCCATCACCGAGGGCGGCTACAATGAGCAGTTCTTC.

V usage is TRBV11-1 and J usage is TRBJ2-5, with D unresolved. The CDR3 covers 14 residues. V was trimmed by 5 bases and J by 2 bases, leaving 12 bases between them. Germline lookup yields CDR1 SGHAT and CDR2 FQDESV (reference sequence). The CDR3 region is CASSGRTDQETQYF. The CDR3 region has the DNA TGTGCCAGCAGCGGAAGAACCGATCAAGAGACCCAGTACTTC.